Presented here are 13 T cell receptor beta chains from one specimen sequenced in a study of blood T cell repertoires in COVID-19. Here immunoSEQ multiplex PCR was the method, and the copy in TCRdb shows in-frame clones only, minus some. The table has around 200,000 clones, over 75% seen once; the top ten hold 2.5% to 3%. The sequenced sample was peripheral blood. Every receptor here comes from a woman older than 75 with active or convalescent COVID-19.

The chain combines TRBV7-9 with TRBJ2-7, with a tentative D call TRBD1 (6 bases). Germline V gene sequence: CDR1 SEHNR, CDR2 FQNEAQ (reference sequence). The CDR3 covers 13 residues. Trimming removed 2 bases at V and 3 bases at J, with 8 bases between. CDR3 residues: CASSLRGGYEQYF. As DNA, the CDR3 is TGTGCCAGCAGCTTAAGAGGGGGCTACGAGCAGTACTTC.

The chain employs TRBV5-4 and TRBJ2-3; no reliable D call. CDR3 length: 16 amino acids. Trimming pared 0 bases from V and 0 bases from J, leaving 11 bases between. In germline, CDR1 is SGHNT, CDR2 YYREEE (reference sequence). DNA for the CDR3: TGTGCCAGCAGCTTGGCTAGTCTGTCTAGCACAGATACGCAGTATTTT. As protein: CASSLASLSSTDTQYF.

The chain recombines TRBV10-3 with TRBJ2-7, with a tentative D call TRBD1 (5 bases). Germline CDR1 reads ENHRY; CDR2 reads SYGVKD. The CDR3 is 15 residues long. V was pared by 3 bases and J by 2 bases, with 14 bases between. CDR3 region: CAISEESTGTYEQYF. The DNA for the CDR3 is TGTGCCATCAGTGAAGAATCCACAGGCACCTACGAGCAGTACTTC.

The chain employs TRBV12-3 or TRBV12-4 and TRBJ1-5; TRBD1 agrees at 8 bases. V lost 6 bases, J lost 7 bases, and 5 bases stayed unmatched. CDR3 length: 13 residues. CDR3 sequence: CASSPDRGQPQHF. For the CDR3, the DNA is TGTGCCAGCAGCCCCGACAGGGGCCAGCCCCAGCATTTT.

The chain combines TRBV7-2 with TRBJ2-7; D may be TRBD2 (6 bases). Germline-derived CDR1 and CDR2 are SGHTA and FQGNSA. V dropped 4 bases and J dropped 3 bases, with 16 bases sitting between them. This CDR3 is 15 amino acids long. The CDR3 DNA is TGTGCCAGCAGCTCAGGAGGGGCTCGCCTCTACGAGCAGTACTTC. Protein sequence: CASSSGGARLYEQYF. Full variable domain (missing parts from reference TRBV7-2 and TRBJ2-7): GAGVSQSPSNKVTEKGKDVELRCDPISGHTALYWYRQSLGQGLEFLIYFQGNSAPDKSGLPSDRFSAERTGGSVSTLTIQRTQQEDSAVYLCASSSGGARLYEQYFGPGTRLTVT.

The chain recombines TRBV25-1 with TRBJ2-5; a possible D gene is TRBD1 (6 bases). CDR1 is MGHDK, CDR2 SYGVNS, per germline. The CDR3 consists of 13 residues. V lost 8 bases and J 5 bases, leaving 15 bases between the germline ends. CDR3 in amino acids: CASDMGAGETQYF. The CDR3 region has the DNA TGTGCCAGCGACATGGGGGCCGGGGAGACCCAGTACTTC.

J is TRBJ1-1 and V is TRBV6-2 or TRBV6-3; the match to TRBD1 covers 9 bases. This CDR3 is built from 15 residues. The trim removed 2 bases at V and 0 bases at J, leaving 1 base unmatched. Per the germline V gene, CDR1 is MNHEY and CDR2 is SVGEGT. CDR3 region: CASSYGTGMNTEAFF. As DNA, the CDR3 is TGTGCCAGCAGTTACGGGACAGGGATGAACACTGAAGCTTTCTTT.

The chain carries TRBV5-6 and TRBJ2-1, with D possibly matching TRBD2 (6 bases). The CDR3 contains 11 residues. The V gene lost 3 bases and the J gene lost 10 bases, with 8 bases spanning the gap. Germline V CDR1 and CDR2: SGHDT, YYEEEE. The CDR3 nucleotides read TGTGCCAGCAGCTCGGCGGGGGAGCAGTTCTTC. As protein: CASSSAGEQFF.

This clone was counted a few times. The genes are TRBV7-9 and TRBJ1-3, with D unresolved. V shed 1 base and J shed 3 bases, with 7 bases lying between them. This CDR3 has 14 residues. Per germline, CDR1 SEHNR and CDR2 FQNEAQ (reference sequence). The CDR3 region is CASSLDGDGNTIYF. The CDR3 DNA is TGTGCCAGCAGCTTAGACGGGGATGGAAACACCATATATTTT.

This clone occurred once. The rearrangement uses TRBV3-1 (or the pseudogene TRBV3-2) and TRBJ2-3; D might be TRBD2 (6 bases). Germline-derived CDR1 and CDR2 are LGHDT and YNNKEL (reference sequence). The CDR3 sequence is 15 residues long. Deletions cut 8 bases from V and 1 base from J, with 16 bases between. This chain's CDR3 is CASCQRAAGTDTQYF. CDR3 bases: TGTGCCAGCTGTCAGCGGGCCGCGGGCACAGATACGCAGTATTTT.

The rearrangement uses TRBV28 and TRBJ2-1; a weak D match, TRBD1 (6 bases). From germline, CDR1 is MDHEN and CDR2 SYDVKM. This CDR3 spans 18 amino acids. V was cut by 3 bases and J by 7 bases, with 25 bases left in between. Here the CDR3 reads CASSFLGTRGAGLNEQFF. CDR3 nucleotide sequence: TGTGCCAGCAGTTTCTTGGGGACAAGAGGGGCTGGTTTGAATGAGCAGTTCTTC.

The chain couples TRBV19 to TRBJ1-4, with D possibly matching TRBD1 (5 bases). Germline V lookup: CDR1 LNHDA, CDR2 SQIVND (reference sequence). The CDR3 has 15 residues. Trimming shortened V by 6 bases and J by 7 bases, and 18 bases separated the two germline ends. The CDR3 bases are TGTGCCAGTAGCTCCTCCAATGGGGGAGGTGAAAAACTGTTTTTT. Its translation: CASSSSNGGGEKLFF.

The rearrangement joins TRBV12-5 to TRBJ1-5; D is perhaps TRBD1 (6 bases). Germline values: CDR1 LGHNT, CDR2 FRNRAP. This CDR3 has 17 amino acids. V lost 7 bases and J 0 bases, leaving 19 bases between the germline ends. The CDR3 DNA is TGTGCTAGTGCCCTCGACAGGTACCCAAATAGCAATCAGCCCCAGCATTTT. Its translation is CASALDRYPNSNQPQHF. The variable domain in full, with the rest retrieved from reference TRBV12-5 and TRBJ1-5, is DARVTQTPRHKVTEMGQEVTMRCQPILGHNTVFWYRQTMMQGLELLAYFRNRAPLDDSGMPKDRFSAEMPDATLATLKIQPSEPRDSAVYFCASALDRYPNSNQPQHFGDGTRLSIL.